This T cell receptor (beta chain) was obtained from a study of T cell responses to AZD1222 COVID-19 vaccine. Points from the study as a whole: The donor cohort was predominantly white British with a female majority, and clonal diversity may have been underestimated. Nearly half of spike-specific TCRs reportedly target unmutated variant regions. Spike-specific TCRs gained breadth and depth after people received two AZD1222 doses.

For this clone: Its matching antigen is unknown.

The ends were cut back, 6 bases at V and 0 bases at J, with 18 bases in the middle. CDR3 length: 16 residues. Per germline, CDR1 SNHLY and CDR2 FYNNEI. Profiling relied on immunoSEQ multiplex PCR, and the TCRdb table lists in-frame clones only, not all of them. Here the sample spans approximately 26,000 clones, around 86% being singletons. The V and J genes are TRBV2 and TRBJ2-7, with D maybe TRBD1 (6 bases). The source was peripheral blood, collected on day 0 of AZD1222 vaccination. The origin of this receptor is an adult in good health. Here the CDR3 reads CASSERTAPNSYEQYF. CDR3 in DNA: TGTGCCAGCAGCGAACGGACAGCCCCTAACTCCTACGAGCAGTACTTC.